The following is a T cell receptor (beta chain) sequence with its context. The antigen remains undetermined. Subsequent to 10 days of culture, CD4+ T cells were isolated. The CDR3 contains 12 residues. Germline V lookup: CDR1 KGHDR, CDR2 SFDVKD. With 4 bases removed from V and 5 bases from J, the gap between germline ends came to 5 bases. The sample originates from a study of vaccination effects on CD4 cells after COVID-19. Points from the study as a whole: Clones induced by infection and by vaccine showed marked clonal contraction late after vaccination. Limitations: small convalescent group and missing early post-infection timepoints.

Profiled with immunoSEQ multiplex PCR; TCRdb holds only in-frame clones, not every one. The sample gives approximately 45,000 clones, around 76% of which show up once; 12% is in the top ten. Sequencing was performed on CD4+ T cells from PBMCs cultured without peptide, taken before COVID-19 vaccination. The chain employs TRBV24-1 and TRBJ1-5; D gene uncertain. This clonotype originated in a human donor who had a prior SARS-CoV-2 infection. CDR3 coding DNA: TGTGCCACCAGTGACCCTGATCAGCCCCAGCATTTT. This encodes CATSDPDQPQHF.